These T cell receptor beta chains were read from a single sample in a study of cytomegalovirus exposure and HLA in healthy donors. Profiled with immunoSEQ multiplex PCR; TCRdb holds only in-frame clones, not every one. The repertoire has some 95,000 clones, 67% of them found once; the top ten carry around 2.3%. The sample taken for sequencing was PBMCs. Receptors originate from a man aged 25 to 40 in good health and CMV-seronegative. Each CDR3 is given with its conserved first and last residue. The D gene is left open where the match is weak. The size of a clone is reported for some rows only, either as once, few or many, or as a class for expanded clones.

V	J	size	D	DNA	CDR3
TRBV7-2	TRBJ2-1	.	.	TGTGCCAGCAGCTTAGCGGGAGCTTCCTACAATGAGCAGTTCTTC	CASSLAGASYNEQFF
TRBV30	TRBJ1-2	.	.	TGTGCCTGGAGCCCGAACTATGGCTACACCTTC	CAWSPNYGYTF
TRBV5-6	TRBJ2-5	few	TRBD2	TGTGCCAGCAGCTGGGGGGGAGGTCAGTACCAAGAGACCCAGTACTTC	CASSWGGGQYQETQYF
TRBV28	TRBJ2-7	.	.	TGTGCCAGCAGTTTAGATCGGGGTAGCGAGCAGTACTTC	CASSLDRGSEQYF
TRBV7-2	TRBJ2-7	.	.	TGTGCCAGCAGCACCTCGGACAGCTACGAGCAGTACTTC	CASSTSDSYEQYF
TRBV5-6	TRBJ1-2	.	.	TGTGCCAGCAGCGCCCCCCAGGAGGCTAACTATGGCTACACCTTC	CASSAPQEANYGYTF
TRBV5-4	TRBJ1-1	.	TRBD1	TGTGCCAGCAGCCCCGGGACAGCTAAGATGAACACTGAAGCTTTCTTT	CASSPGTAKMNTEAFF
TRBV7-3	TRBJ2-3	.	.	TGTGCCAGCAGCCCCGGAGGTCGCACAGATACGCAGTATTTT	CASSPGGRTDTQYF
TRBV7-2	TRBJ1-2	once	TRBD1	TGTGCCAGCAGCTTACAACCGGGACAGGGAAATGGCTACACCTTC	CASSLQPGQGNGYTF
TRBV10-1	TRBJ1-1	.	.	TGCGCCAGCAGTGATCAGGGGCAAGTTGAAGCTTTCTTT	CASSDQGQVEAFF
TRBV27	TRBJ1-1	.	TRBD1	TGTGCCAGCGGACAGGGGGTGAAGAACACTGAAGCTTTCTTT	CASGQGVKNTEAFF
TRBV30	TRBJ2-2	.	TRBD2	TGTGCCTGGAGTGTACTGGCGGGGGGGAGCACCGGGGAGCTGTTTTTT	CAWSVLAGGSTGELFF
TRBV7-2	TRBJ2-2	.	TRBD1	TGTGCCAGCAGCTTTGTAGACAGGGGCACCGGGGAGCTGTTTTTT	CASSFVDRGTGELFF
TRBV9	TRBJ1-1	.	.	TGTGCCAGCAGCGCGCAGGGGAACACTGAAGCTTTCTTT	CASSAQGNTEAFF
TRBV28	TRBJ1-3	.	TRBD1	TGTGCCAGCAGGGAGAACAGGGGTTCTGGAAACACCATATATTTT	CASRENRGSGNTIYF
TRBV7-2	TRBJ1-4	.	.	TGTGCCAGCACCCTTTACGGTCCCCATGAAAAACTGTTTTTT	CASTLYGPHEKLFF
TRBV7-9	TRBJ1-1	.	.	TGTGCCAGCAGCTCCACCGACAGTTCGCGCGACACTGAAGCTTTCTTT	CASSSTDSSRDTEAFF
TRBV7-9	TRBJ1-2	.	TRBD1	TGTGCCAGCAGCTTACGGACAGGGTATGGCTACACCTTC	CASSLRTGYGYTF
TRBV27	TRBJ1-1	.	.	TGTGCCAGCAGTTTCGGACAGATGAACACTGAAGCTTTCTTT	CASSFGQMNTEAFF
TRBV27	TRBJ1-4	.	TRBD1	TGTGCCAGCAGTTACCACAGGGGTGCAACTAATGAAAAACTGTTTTTT	CASSYHRGATNEKLFF
TRBV11-1	TRBJ2-7	.	.	TGTGCCAGCAGCTTAGGACTCAACCCGGGGTACGAGCAGTACTTC	CASSLGLNPGYEQYF
TRBV7-2	TRBJ2-5	.	TRBD1	TGTGCCAGCAGCTCCAAGGGGGCAGGGGAGACCCAGTACTTC	CASSSKGAGETQYF
TRBV29-1	TRBJ1-2	.	.	TGCAGCGTTGAAGATCTGTCGCAGGGCTACACCTTC	CSVEDLSQGYTF
TRBV30	TRBJ1-1	.	.	TGTGCCTGGAGCCGGGATTCGAACACTGAAGCTTTCTTT	CAWSRDSNTEAFF
TRBV30	TRBJ1-2	.	.	TGTGCCTGGAGTGGCCTGGGGCAGAGGACCGGCTACACCTTC	CAWSGLGQRTGYTF
TRBV5-1	TRBJ2-7	.	TRBD2	TGCGCCAGCAGCTCCCTAGCGGGAGAGTCTGGGGAGCAGTACTTC	CASSSLAGESGEQYF
TRBV5-4	TRBJ2-5	.	TRBD1	TGTGCCAGCAGCATCCTGGGACAGATGGAGACCCAGTACTTC	CASSILGQMETQYF
TRBV18	TRBJ2-1	.	TRBD2	TGTGCCAGCTCACCACCGGGACTAGCGGATGAGCAGTTCTTC	CASSPPGLADEQFF
TRBV6-6	TRBJ2-7	few	TRBD2	TGTGCCAGCTCAACTAGCGGGAGATACGAGCAGTACTTC	CASSTSGRYEQYF
TRBV7-2	TRBJ1-2	few	.	TGTGCCAGCAGCCCAGGACAGATTTATGGCTACACCTTC	CASSPGQIYGYTF
TRBV19	TRBJ1-1	.	.	TGTGCCAGTAGAACGGGGGGGGAATCTGAAGCTTTCTTT	CASRTGGESEAFF
TRBV7-6	TRBJ2-7	few	.	TGTGCCAGCAGCCCCCGGGGAGACCGGACCTACGAGCAGTACTTC	CASSPRGDRTYEQYF
TRBV7-9	TRBJ1-1	.	TRBD1	TGTGCCAGCAGCTTCGGCAGGGGGGAGAACACTGAAGCTTTCTTT	CASSFGRGENTEAFF
TRBV19	TRBJ1-5	.	.	TGTGCCAGTAGTCGCGTCAATCAGCCCCAGCATTTT	CASSRVNQPQHF
TRBV28	TRBJ2-1	few	TRBD2	TGTGCCAGCAGCGATGGACTAGCGTCCCTGGGGGACAATGAGCAGTTCTTC	CASSDGLASLGDNEQFF
TRBV2	TRBJ2-7	.	.	TGTGCCAGCAGTGAAATAAGTATAGGCAGGACCTACGAGCAGTACTTC	CASSEISIGRTYEQYF
TRBV5-4	TRBJ1-1	.	.	TGTGCCAGCAGCCCCTCGAGCGGGGGGCGGTACACTGAAGCTTTCTTT	CASSPSSGGRYTEAFF
TRBV30	TRBJ1-4	.	TRBD1	TGTGCCTGGAGGCCGGGACAGGGGTTTAATGAAAAACTGTTTTTT	CAWRPGQGFNEKLFF
TRBV10-3	TRBJ2-2	.	.	TGTGCCATCAGTGATCCCCTTTTTCAGGGCACCGGGGAGCTGTTTTTT	CAISDPLFQGTGELFF
TRBV5-6	TRBJ2-3	.	.	TGTGCCAGCAGCCTGCGGACAACTTGGAGCACAGATACGCAGTATTTT	CASSLRTTWSTDTQYF
TRBV6-4	TRBJ2-1	many	TRBD1	TGTGCCAGCAGTCGGACAGGGGTTTTATACAATGAGCAGTTCTTC	CASSRTGVLYNEQFF
TRBV6-1	TRBJ1-2	.	TRBD1	TGTGCCAGCGCCTCTACAGGGGGCTATGGCTACACCTTC	CASASTGGYGYTF
TRBV10-3	TRBJ1-1	.	.	TGTGCCTCTGGGGAGGAGACTGAAGCTTTCTTT	CASGEETEAFF
TRBV28	TRBJ1-3	.	TRBD1	TGTGCCAGCAGTTTAAAGCAGGGGGTCGACTCTGGAAACACCATATATTTT	CASSLKQGVDSGNTIYF
TRBV6-5	TRBJ2-1	.	.	TGTGCCAGCAGTTACCTCCCCGACAGCTCCTACAATGAGCAGTTCTTC	CASSYLPDSSYNEQFF
TRBV5-6	TRBJ1-2	.	TRBD1	TGTGCCAGCAGCTACGGGACAGGGGGCGCTTCGGTCTATGGCTACACCTTC	CASSYGTGGASVYGYTF
TRBV27	TRBJ2-2	.	TRBD1	TGTGCCAGCAGTTTAAGGCCCCCCTGGACAGGGAACACCGGGGAGCTGTTTTTT	CASSLRPPWTGNTGELFF
TRBV6-5	TRBJ2-2	.	TRBD1	TGTGCCAGCGGGGACAGGGTCACCGGGGAGCTGTTTTTT	CASGDRVTGELFF
TRBV28	TRBJ2-3	.	.	TGTGCCAGCAACGGGGGGCGCACAGATACGCAGTATTTT	CASNGGRTDTQYF
TRBV7-2	TRBJ2-7	.	.	TGTGCCAGCAGCTTAGCTGTCGGGAACGAGCAGTACTTC	CASSLAVGNEQYF
TRBV2	TRBJ1-2	.	TRBD1	TGTGCCAGCAGTTGGACAGGAACCCCAGCTAACTATGGCTACACCTTC	CASSWTGTPANYGYTF
TRBV4-1	TRBJ2-7	.	TRBD1	TGCGCCAGCAGCCAAGGGACAGGGAGGATCTACGAGCAGTACTTC	CASSQGTGRIYEQYF
TRBV6-5	TRBJ1-5	.	TRBD1	TGTGCCAGCAGTTACGGGACAGGCTATAGCAATCAGCCCCAGCATTTT	CASSYGTGYSNQPQHF
TRBV5-6	TRBJ1-1	.	.	TGTGCCAGCAGCTCTGGACAGGAAGCTTTCTTT	CASSSGQEAFF
TRBV6-5	TRBJ2-3	.	.	TGTGCCAGCAGTTACTCGATTGCGGGCACAGATACGCAGTATTTT	CASSYSIAGTDTQYF